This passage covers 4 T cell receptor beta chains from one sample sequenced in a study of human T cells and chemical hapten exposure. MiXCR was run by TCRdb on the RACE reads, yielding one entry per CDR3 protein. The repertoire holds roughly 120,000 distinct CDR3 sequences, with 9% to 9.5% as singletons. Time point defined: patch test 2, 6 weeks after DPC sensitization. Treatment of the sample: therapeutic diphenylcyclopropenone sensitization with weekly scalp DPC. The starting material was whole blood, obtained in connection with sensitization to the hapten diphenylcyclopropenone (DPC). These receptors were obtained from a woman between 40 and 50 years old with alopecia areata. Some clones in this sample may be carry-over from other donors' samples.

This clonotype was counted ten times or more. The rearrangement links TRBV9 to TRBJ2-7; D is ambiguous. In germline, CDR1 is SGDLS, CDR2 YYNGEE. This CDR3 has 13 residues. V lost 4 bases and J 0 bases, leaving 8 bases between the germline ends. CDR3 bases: TGTGCCAGCAGCCCGTTCAGCTCCTACGAGCAGTACTTC. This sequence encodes CASSPFSSYEQYF.

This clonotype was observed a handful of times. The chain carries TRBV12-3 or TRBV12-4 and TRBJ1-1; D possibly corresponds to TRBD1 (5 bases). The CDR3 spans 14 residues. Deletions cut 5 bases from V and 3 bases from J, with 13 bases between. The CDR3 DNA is TGTGCCAGCAGTCCCTGGGGGACGGACACTGAAGCTTTCTTT. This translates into CASSPWGTDTEAFF.

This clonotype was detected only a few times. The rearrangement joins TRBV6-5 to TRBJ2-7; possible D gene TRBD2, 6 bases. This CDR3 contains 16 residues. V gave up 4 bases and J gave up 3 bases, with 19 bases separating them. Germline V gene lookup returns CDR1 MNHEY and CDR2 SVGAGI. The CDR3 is CASSLGRAGLGYEQYF. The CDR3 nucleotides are TGTGCCAGCAGTTTGGGCCGGGCGGGGCTAGGCTACGAGCAGTACTTC.

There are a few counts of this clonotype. The CDR3 loop is CASSLRQGGEETQYF. The CDR3 DNA is TGTGCCAGCAGCCTCCGACAGGGGGGAGAGGAGACCCAGTACTTC. The chain links TRBV9 to TRBJ2-5; 9 bases align to TRBD1. Germline CDR1 is SGDLS and CDR2 is YYNGEE. This CDR3 region has 15 residues. The trim removed 4 bases at V and 5 bases at J, leaving 9 bases unmatched.